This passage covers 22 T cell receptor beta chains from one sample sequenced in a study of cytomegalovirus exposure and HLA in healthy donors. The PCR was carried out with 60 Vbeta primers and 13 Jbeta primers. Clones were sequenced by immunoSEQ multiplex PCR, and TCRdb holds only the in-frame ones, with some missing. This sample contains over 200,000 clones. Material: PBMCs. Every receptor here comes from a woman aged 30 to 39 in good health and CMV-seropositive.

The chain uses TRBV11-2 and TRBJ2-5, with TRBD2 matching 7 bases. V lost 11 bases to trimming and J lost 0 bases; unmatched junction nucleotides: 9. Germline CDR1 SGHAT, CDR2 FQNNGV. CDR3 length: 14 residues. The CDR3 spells CASGEGPNQETQYF. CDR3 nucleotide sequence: TGTGCCTCCGGGGAGGGACCAAACCAAGAGACCCAGTACTTC.

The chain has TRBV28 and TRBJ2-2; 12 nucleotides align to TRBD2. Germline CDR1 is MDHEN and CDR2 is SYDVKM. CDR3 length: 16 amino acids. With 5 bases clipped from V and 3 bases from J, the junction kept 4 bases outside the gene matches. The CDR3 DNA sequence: TGTGCCAGCAGTCCCCTAGCGGGAGGGGACACCGGGGAGCTGTTTTTT. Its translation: CASSPLAGGDTGELFF.

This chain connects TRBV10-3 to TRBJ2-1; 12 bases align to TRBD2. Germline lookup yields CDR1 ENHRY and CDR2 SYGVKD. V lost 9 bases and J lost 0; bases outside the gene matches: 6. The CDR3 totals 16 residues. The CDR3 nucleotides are TGTGCCATGGGGACTAGCGGGTTAAGCTCCTACAATGAGCAGTTCTTC. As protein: CAMGTSGLSSYNEQFF.

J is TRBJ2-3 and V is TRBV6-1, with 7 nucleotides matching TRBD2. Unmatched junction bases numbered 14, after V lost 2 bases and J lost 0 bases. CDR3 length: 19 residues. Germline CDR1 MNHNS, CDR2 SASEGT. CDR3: CASSEIGRVGGYSTDTQYF. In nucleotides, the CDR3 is TGTGCCAGCAGTGAAATAGGGCGGGTCGGGGGGTATAGCACAGATACGCAGTATTTT.

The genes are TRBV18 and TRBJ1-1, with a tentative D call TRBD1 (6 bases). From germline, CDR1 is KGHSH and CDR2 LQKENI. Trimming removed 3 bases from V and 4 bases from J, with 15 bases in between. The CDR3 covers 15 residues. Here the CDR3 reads CASSPQGPSSTEAFF. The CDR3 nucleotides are TGTGCCAGCTCACCCCAGGGGCCCTCGAGCACTGAAGCTTTCTTT.

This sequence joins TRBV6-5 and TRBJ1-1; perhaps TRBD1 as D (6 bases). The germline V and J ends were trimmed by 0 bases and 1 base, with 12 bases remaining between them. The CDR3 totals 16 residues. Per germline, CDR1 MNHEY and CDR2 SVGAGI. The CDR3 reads CASSYSGAGRNTEAFF. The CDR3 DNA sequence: TGTGCCAGCAGTTACTCGGGGGCCGGACGGAACACTGAAGCTTTCTTT.

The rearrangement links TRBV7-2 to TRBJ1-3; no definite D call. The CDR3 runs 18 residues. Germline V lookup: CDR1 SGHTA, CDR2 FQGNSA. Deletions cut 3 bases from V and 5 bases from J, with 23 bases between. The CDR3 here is CASSFPEGGGPTRNTIYF. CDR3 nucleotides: TGTGCCAGCAGCTTCCCCGAGGGAGGCGGACCAACTAGAAACACCATATATTTT.

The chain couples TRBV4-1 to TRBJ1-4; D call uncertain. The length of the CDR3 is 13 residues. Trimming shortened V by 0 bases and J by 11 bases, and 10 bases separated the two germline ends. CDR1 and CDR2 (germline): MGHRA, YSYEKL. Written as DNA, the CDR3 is TGCGCCAGCAGCCAAGAAACAGTACAGAAACTGTTTTTT. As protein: CASSQETVQKLFF.

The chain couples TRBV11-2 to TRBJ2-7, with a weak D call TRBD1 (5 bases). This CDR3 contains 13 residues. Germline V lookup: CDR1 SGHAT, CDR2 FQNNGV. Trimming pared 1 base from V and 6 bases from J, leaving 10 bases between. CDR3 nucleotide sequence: TGTGCCAGCAGCTTAGCAGGGCATGGCGAGCAGTACTTC. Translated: CASSLAGHGEQYF.

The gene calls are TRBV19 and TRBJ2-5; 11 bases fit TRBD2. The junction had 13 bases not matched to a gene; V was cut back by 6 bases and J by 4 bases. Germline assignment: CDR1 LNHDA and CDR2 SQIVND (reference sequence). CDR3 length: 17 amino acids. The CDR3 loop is CASRPGTSGPLGETQYF. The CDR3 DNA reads TGTGCCAGTAGGCCAGGGACTAGCGGTCCGCTGGGAGAGACCCAGTACTTC.

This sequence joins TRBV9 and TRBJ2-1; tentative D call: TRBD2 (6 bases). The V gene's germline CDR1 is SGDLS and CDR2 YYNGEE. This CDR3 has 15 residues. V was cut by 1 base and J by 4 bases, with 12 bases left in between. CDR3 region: CASSVRDFDYNEQFF. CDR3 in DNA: TGTGCCAGCAGCGTACGGGACTTCGATTACAATGAGCAGTTCTTC.

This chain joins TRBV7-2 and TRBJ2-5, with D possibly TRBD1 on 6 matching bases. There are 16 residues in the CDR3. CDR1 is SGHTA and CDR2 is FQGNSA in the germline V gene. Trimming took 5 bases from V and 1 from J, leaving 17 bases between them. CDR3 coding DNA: TGTGCCAGCAGCACTTCCGGGACATGGGGCCAAGAGACCCAGTACTTC. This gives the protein CASSTSGTWGQETQYF.

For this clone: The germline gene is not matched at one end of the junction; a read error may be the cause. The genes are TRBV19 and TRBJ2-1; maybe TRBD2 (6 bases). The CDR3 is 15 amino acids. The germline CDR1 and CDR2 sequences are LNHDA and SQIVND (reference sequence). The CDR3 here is CANSTGTATYNEQFF. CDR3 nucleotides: TGTGCCAATAGTACCGGGACTGCCACCTACAATGAGCAGTTCTTC.

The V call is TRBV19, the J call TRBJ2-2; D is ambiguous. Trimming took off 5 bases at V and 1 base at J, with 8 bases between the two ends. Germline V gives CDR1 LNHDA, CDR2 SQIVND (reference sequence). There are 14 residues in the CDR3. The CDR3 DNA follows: TGTGCCAGTAGTTGGCAGGAGAACACCGGGGAGCTGTTTTTT. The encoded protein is CASSWQENTGELFF.

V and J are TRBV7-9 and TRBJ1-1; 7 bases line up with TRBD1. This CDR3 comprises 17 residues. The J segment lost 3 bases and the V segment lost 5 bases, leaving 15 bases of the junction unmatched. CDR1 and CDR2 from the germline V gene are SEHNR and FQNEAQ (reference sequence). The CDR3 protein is CASSPKTGTAIYTEAFF. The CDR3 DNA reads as TGTGCCAGCAGCCCGAAAACCGGGACAGCCATTTACACTGAAGCTTTCTTT. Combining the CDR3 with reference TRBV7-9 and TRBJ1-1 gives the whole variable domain DTGVSQNPRHKITKRGQNVTFRCDPISEHNRLYWYRQTLGQGPEFLTYFQNEAQLEKSRLLSDRFSAERPKGSFSTLEIQRTEQGDSAMYLCASSPKTGTAIYTEAFFGQGTRLTVV.

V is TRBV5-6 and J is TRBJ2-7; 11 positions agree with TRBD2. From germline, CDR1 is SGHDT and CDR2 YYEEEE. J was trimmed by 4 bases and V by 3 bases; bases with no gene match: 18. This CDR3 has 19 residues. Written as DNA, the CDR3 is TGTGCCAGCAGCTCCCTATCCACCCCGGGACTAGCGGACTTATACGAGCAGTACTTC. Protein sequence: CASSSLSTPGLADLYEQYF.

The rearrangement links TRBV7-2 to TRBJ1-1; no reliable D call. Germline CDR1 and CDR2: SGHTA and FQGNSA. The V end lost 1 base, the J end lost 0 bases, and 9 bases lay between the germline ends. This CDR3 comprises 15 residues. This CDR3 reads CASSLVSQVNTEAFF. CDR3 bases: TGTGCCAGCAGCTTAGTTTCCCAGGTGAACACTGAAGCTTTCTTT.

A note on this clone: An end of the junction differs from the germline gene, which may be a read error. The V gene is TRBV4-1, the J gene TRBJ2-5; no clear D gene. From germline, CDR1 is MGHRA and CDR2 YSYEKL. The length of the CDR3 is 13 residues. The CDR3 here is CASTSGSQATQYF. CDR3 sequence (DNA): TGCGCCAGCACCTCCGGGTCCCAAGCGACCCAGTACTTC.

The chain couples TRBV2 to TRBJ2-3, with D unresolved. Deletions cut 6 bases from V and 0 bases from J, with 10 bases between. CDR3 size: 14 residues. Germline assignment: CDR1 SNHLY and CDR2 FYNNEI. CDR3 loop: CASRLITSTDTQYF. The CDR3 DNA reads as TGTGCCAGCAGACTGATAACTAGCACAGATACGCAGTATTTT.

DNA for the CDR3: TGTGCCGGGGGGACAGTCTCCTACGAGCAGTACTTC. Translation: CAGGTVSYEQYF. This sequence joins TRBV6-6 and TRBJ2-7, with D possibly TRBD1 on 7 matching bases. The CDR3 length is 12 residues. Trimming removed 11 bases from V and 0 bases from J, with 11 bases in between. CDR1 MNHNY and CDR2 SVGAGI come from the germline V gene (reference sequence).

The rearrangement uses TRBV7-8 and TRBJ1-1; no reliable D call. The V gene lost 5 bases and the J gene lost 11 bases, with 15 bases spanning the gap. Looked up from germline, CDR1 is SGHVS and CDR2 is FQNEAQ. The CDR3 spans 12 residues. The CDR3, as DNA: TGTGCCAGCAGCCCTCCAAGCCGATGGGCTTTCTTT. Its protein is CASSPPSRWAFF.

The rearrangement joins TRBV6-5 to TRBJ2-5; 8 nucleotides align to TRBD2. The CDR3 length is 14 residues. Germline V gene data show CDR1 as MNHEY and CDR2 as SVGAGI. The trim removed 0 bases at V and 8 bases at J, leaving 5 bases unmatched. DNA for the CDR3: TGTGCCAGCAGTTACTCTTCCCGGGAGGGCACCCAGTACTTC. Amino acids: CASSYSSREGTQYF.